These T cell receptor beta chains were read from a single sample in a study of CD8+ T cells in alopecia areata. TCRdb's table, derived via immunoSEQ multiplex PCR, lists solely in-frame clones and lacks some. This sample has some 180,000 clones; 63% occur once, and the top ten carry 1.7%. Specimen: CD4+ T cells sorted from blood, collected at week 0. Source of these receptors: a human donor with alopecia areata. Both conserved end residues are part of each CDR3. Not all rows give a size; the values are once, few, many and, for expanded clones, a class.

clone_size | j_call | v_call | cdr3_aa
few | TRBJ1-2 | TRBV5-4 | CASSQGSFYGYTF
once | TRBJ2-1 | TRBV7-9 | CASSSGTSGGLREQFF
NA | TRBJ2-2 | TRBV4-3 | CASSQGQGANTGELFF
NA | NA | TRBV29-1 | CSVGKGRNYEQYF
NA | TRBJ2-2 | TRBV29-1 | CSADRSNTGELFF
NA | TRBJ1-1 | TRBV19 | CASSIGSRVNTEAFF
NA | TRBJ2-2 | TRBV5-1 | CASSLRAGDTGELFF
NA | TRBJ2-7 | TRBV30 | CATTPTGDEQYF
NA | TRBJ1-1 | TRBV5-1 | CASSLVGVGTNTEAFF
NA | TRBJ2-1 | TRBV19 | CASSLPGPGFEQFF
NA | TRBJ1-2 | TRBV6-5 | CASSYSGGGYTF
once | TRBJ2-7 | TRBV5-1 | CASSLGQGISEQYF
many | TRBJ2-5 | TRBV5-1 | CASSSGVGWETQYF
NA | TRBJ2-7 | TRBV7-7 | CASSPGDSPYEQYF
NA | TRBJ2-2 | TRBV6-6 | CASSVSGTSAGELFF
NA | TRBJ1-1 | TRBV25-1 | CASSEPGLGTEAFF
few | TRBJ2-2 | TRBV29-1 | CSGRVLSTGELFF
few | TRBJ1-2 | TRBV25-1 | CASSVIGDNYGYTF
few | TRBJ2-5 | TRBV29-1 | CSVIPGQEAPRTQYF
NA | TRBJ2-3 | TRBV7-9 | CASSLGRIAGSTDTQYF
NA | TRBJ1-2 | TRBV6-5 | CASSYSAGANYGYTF
NA | TRBJ2-5 | TRBV30 | CAWDWGGRGWGETQYF
few | TRBJ2-1 | TRBV7-2 | CASSPGRREQFF
NA | TRBJ2-3 | TRBV30 | CAWSLPGTDTQYF
once | TRBJ1-2 | TRBV29-1 | CSARVTNYGYTF
NA | TRBJ2-7 | TRBV10-3 | CAISVGTSYEQYF
NA | TRBJ2-5 | TRBV7-2 | CASSLRLAGTQYF
few | TRBJ1-5 | TRBV5-1 | CASSEGPINQPQHF
NA | TRBJ1-1 | TRBV29-1 | CSVADSPLNTEAFF
NA | TRBJ2-3 | TRBV4-1 | CASARGLAADTQYF
NA | TRBJ1-2 | TRBV29-1 | CSAGQAGDYGYTF
NA | TRBJ2-4 | TRBV29-1 | CSVELGNIQYF
NA | TRBJ1-2 | TRBV7-2 | CASSLALPGPGYGYTF
NA | TRBJ1-1 | TRBV5-1 | CASSPDGTRIAEAFF
NA | TRBJ1-6 | TRBV11-2 | CASSLEGQINSPLHF
NA | TRBJ1-6 | TRBV18 | CASSPRQGENSPLHF
NA | TRBJ1-1 | TRBV19 | CASSIQGAITEAFF
NA | TRBJ2-7 | TRBV6-4 | CASSEGPDSEQYF
NA | TRBJ2-2 | TRBV15 | CATRSNPGELFF
NA | TRBJ1-1 | TRBV18 | CASSPRELDAFF
NA | TRBJ1-2 | TRBV9 | CASSVEPGYVNYGYTF